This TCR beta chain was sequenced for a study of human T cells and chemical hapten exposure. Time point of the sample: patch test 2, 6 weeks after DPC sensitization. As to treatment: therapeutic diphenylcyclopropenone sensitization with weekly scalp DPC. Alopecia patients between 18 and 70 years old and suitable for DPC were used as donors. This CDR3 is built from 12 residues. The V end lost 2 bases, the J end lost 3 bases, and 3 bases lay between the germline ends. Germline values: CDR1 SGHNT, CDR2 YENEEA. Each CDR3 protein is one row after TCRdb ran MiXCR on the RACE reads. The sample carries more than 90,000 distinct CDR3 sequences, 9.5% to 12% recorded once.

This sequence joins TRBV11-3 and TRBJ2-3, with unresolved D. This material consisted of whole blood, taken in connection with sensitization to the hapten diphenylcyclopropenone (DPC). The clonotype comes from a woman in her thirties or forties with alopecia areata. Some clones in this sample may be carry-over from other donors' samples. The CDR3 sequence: CASSLNTDTQYF. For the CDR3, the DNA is TGTGCCAGCAGCTTAAATACAGATACGCAGTATTTT.